This is a list of T cell receptor beta chains from one sample in a study of T-cell reconstitution after alpha-beta-depleted transplantation in children. TCRdb called the PCR reads again in MiXCR, with one record for every CDR3 protein. The sample has about 120,000 distinct CDR3 sequences; about 9.3% are singletons. The starting material was PBMCs from the stem cell graft donor, obtained from the stem cell graft. Receptor source: a human donor who donated a stem cell graft to a child with acute lymphoblastic leukemia. Both conserved end residues are part of each CDR3. A D gene is named only where the DNA matches it firmly. Size values are once, few and many counts, or a class for expanded clones, and some rows have none.

d_call cdr3_length j_call v_call clone_size cdr3_nt cdr3_aa
. 13 TRBJ2-7 TRBV5-1 many TGCGCCAGCAGCGAGGGGATAGTGGTCGAGCAGTACTTC CASSEGIVVEQYF
TRBD1 14 TRBJ1-6 TRBV11-2 . TGTGCCAGCAGTACCGGGACAGGGAGTTCACCCCTCCACTTT CASSTGTGSSPLHF
. 15 TRBJ2-1 TRBV20-1 . TGCAGTGCCCCCATCCCCGGTCCCTCCTACAATGAGCAGTTCTTC CSAPIPGPSYNEQFF
TRBD1 15 TRBJ2-3 TRBV6-2/TRBV6-3 many TGTGCCAGCAGTTACTCCGTGCAGGGGGCAGATACGCAGTATTTT CASSYSVQGADTQYF
. 14 TRBJ1-1 TRBV10-3 medium-sized TGTGCCATCAGCCCGACAGATATGAACACTGAAGCTTTCTTT CAISPTDMNTEAFF
. 15 TRBJ2-5 TRBV12-3/TRBV12-4 many TGTGCCAGCAGAGTCCTTGGGGTACAGCAAGAGACCCAGTACTTC CASRVLGVQQETQYF
. 12 TRBJ2-3 TRBV14 many TGTGCCAGCAGCCAAGGGGGGTATACGCAGTATTTT CASSQGGYTQYF
TRBD1 15 TRBJ1-1 TRBV2 . TGTGCCAGCAGGAGACAGGGGGATTTGTACACTGAAGCTTTCTTT CASRRQGDLYTEAFF
. 13 TRBJ1-2 TRBV2 few TGTGCCAGCAGCCTGGGCAGAAGCTATGGCTACACCTTC CASSLGRSYGYTF
TRBD1 16 TRBJ2-1 TRBV12-3/TRBV12-4 many TGTGCCAGCAGTTTCCCACAGGGGATCGTCTCCAATGAGCAGTTCTTC CASSFPQGIVSNEQFF
. 11 TRBJ1-2 TRBV20-1 many TGCAGTGCTAGAGATGGGGTTGGCTACACCTTC CSARDGVGYTF
TRBD1 13 TRBJ1-1 TRBV20-1 many TGCAGTGCTGGAACAGGGGGCGGCACTGAAGCTTTCTTT CSAGTGGGTEAFF
. 14 TRBJ2-1 TRBV5-4 . TGTGCCAGCAGCTCAATTTTAGCGGTATATGAGCAGTTCTTC CASSSILAVYEQFF
TRBD1 16 TRBJ1-4 TRBV12-3/TRBV12-4 many TGTGCCAGCAGTTCGGGACAGGTTTCAACTAATGAAAAACTGTTTTTT CASSSGQVSTNEKLFF